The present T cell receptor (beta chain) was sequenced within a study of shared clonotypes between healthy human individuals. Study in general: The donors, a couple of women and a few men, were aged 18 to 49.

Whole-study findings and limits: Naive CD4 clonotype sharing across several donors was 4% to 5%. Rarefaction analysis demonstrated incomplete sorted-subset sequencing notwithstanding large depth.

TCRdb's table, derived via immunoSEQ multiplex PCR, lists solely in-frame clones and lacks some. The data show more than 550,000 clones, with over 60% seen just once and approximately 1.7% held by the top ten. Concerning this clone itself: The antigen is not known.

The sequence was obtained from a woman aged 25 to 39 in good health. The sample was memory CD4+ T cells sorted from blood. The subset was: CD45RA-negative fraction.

The CDR3 DNA follows: TGTGCCTGGGGCCAGGGGGCGACTGGAAACACCATATATTTT. This sequence encodes CAWGQGATGNTIYF. V gene TRBV30 combines with J gene TRBJ1-3; 8 bases are a match to TRBD1. V trimming: 5 bases; J trimming: 2 bases; junction bases outside the gene matches: 5. The CDR3 covers 14 residues. Per germline, CDR1 GTSNPN and CDR2 SVGIG (reference sequence).